The rows below give T cell receptor beta chains drawn from one sample of a study of glioma-infiltrating T cells. From the multiplex PCR reads, TCRdb called clonotypes with MiXCR, one entry per CDR3 protein. The table includes a few hundred thousand distinct CDR3 sequences, more than 35% detected once. Source material: glioma tissue, nonneoplastic brain tissue, or PBMCs (not recorded which). The origin of the receptors is a human donor with low-grade glioma or glioblastoma, undergoing nonglioma brain surgery, or in good health (not recorded which). Each CDR3 is given with its conserved first and last residue. A D gene is named only where the DNA matches it firmly.

CDR3aa: CVSSLIPDFSSNQPQHF
j_gene: TRBJ1-5
v_gene: TRBV7-2
d_gene: NA

CDR3aa: CASSSQGLAYEQYF
j_gene: TRBJ2-7
v_gene: TRBV28
d_gene: TRBD1

CDR3aa: CASSQDRSGGGSDEQFF
j_gene: TRBJ2-1
v_gene: TRBV4-2
d_gene: TRBD2

CDR3aa: CASTHPGIHGSPRTGELFF
j_gene: TRBJ2-2
v_gene: TRBV6-1
d_gene: NA

CDR3aa: CASSYSSGYQETQYF
j_gene: TRBJ2-5
v_gene: TRBV6-6
d_gene: NA

CDR3aa: CSVEDLGGAFF
j_gene: TRBJ1-1
v_gene: TRBV29-1
d_gene: NA

CDR3aa: CASSQVRAGTGTGELFF
j_gene: TRBJ2-2
v_gene: TRBV4-3
d_gene: TRBD1

CDR3aa: CASSAGTSGRASTDTQYF
j_gene: TRBJ2-3
v_gene: TRBV27
d_gene: TRBD2

CDR3aa: CASSLHPAGRGDAFF
j_gene: TRBJ1-1
v_gene: TRBV27
d_gene: NA

CDR3aa: CASSLDIRVGEQYF
j_gene: TRBJ2-7
v_gene: TRBV7-2
d_gene: NA

CDR3aa: CASSQNSGGVPDTQYF
j_gene: TRBJ2-3
v_gene: TRBV4-1
d_gene: TRBD2

CDR3aa: CASTPLSSGRVNEQFF
j_gene: TRBJ2-1
v_gene: TRBV6-2/TRBV6-3
d_gene: TRBD2

CDR3aa: CASKVSYEQYF
j_gene: TRBJ2-7
v_gene: TRBV6-1
d_gene: NA

CDR3aa: CASSLRQVSYEQYF
j_gene: TRBJ2-7
v_gene: TRBV28
d_gene: NA

CDR3aa: CASKRRQGATNSPLHF
j_gene: TRBJ1-6
v_gene: TRBV6-1
d_gene: TRBD1

CDR3aa: CASSMSGLLQNTQYF
j_gene: TRBJ2-3
v_gene: TRBV19
d_gene: NA

CDR3aa: CASSQGFHPSNQPQHF
j_gene: TRBJ1-5
v_gene: TRBV3-1
d_gene: NA

CDR3aa: CASSQDSHGNQPQHF
j_gene: TRBJ1-5
v_gene: TRBV4-1
d_gene: NA

CDR3aa: CAISRGPLHTDTQYF
j_gene: TRBJ2-3
v_gene: TRBV10-3
d_gene: NA

CDR3aa: CATSGVPGRSVERLTDTQYF
j_gene: TRBJ2-3
v_gene: TRBV24-1
d_gene: NA

CDR3aa: CASSRDHSYEQYF
j_gene: TRBJ2-7
v_gene: TRBV5-1
d_gene: NA

CDR3aa: CSAGWRGEETQYF
j_gene: TRBJ2-5
v_gene: TRBV20-1
d_gene: NA

CDR3aa: CASSSPGGISTDTQYF
j_gene: TRBJ2-3
v_gene: TRBV7-2
d_gene: TRBD1

CDR3aa: CATSDLACNEQFF
j_gene: TRBJ2-1
v_gene: TRBV24-1
d_gene: NA

CDR3aa: CASSRLTLDEQFF
j_gene: TRBJ2-1
v_gene: TRBV7-4
d_gene: NA

CDR3aa: CASSPGWGDETQYF
j_gene: TRBJ2-5
v_gene: TRBV5-4
d_gene: NA

CDR3aa: CASSPSGGRGKNTIYF
j_gene: TRBJ1-3
v_gene: TRBV6-1
d_gene: TRBD1

CDR3aa: CASSQGGLGYTF
j_gene: TRBJ1-2
v_gene: TRBV3-1
d_gene: NA

CDR3aa: CASSQSLTSGSTDTQYF
j_gene: TRBJ2-3
v_gene: TRBV28
d_gene: TRBD2

CDR3aa: CASSQDTLSPSYEQYF
j_gene: TRBJ2-7
v_gene: TRBV4-3
d_gene: NA

CDR3aa: CASSLVAGTVEQFF
j_gene: TRBJ2-1
v_gene: TRBV5-1
d_gene: NA

CDR3aa: CASSYYWTSGMGNEQFF
j_gene: TRBJ2-1
v_gene: TRBV6-2/TRBV6-3
d_gene: TRBD2

CDR3aa: CASSPHVLQETQYF
j_gene: TRBJ2-5
v_gene: TRBV6-1
d_gene: NA

CDR3aa: CASSQGTGTGESWANVLTF
j_gene: TRBJ2-6
v_gene: TRBV4-1
d_gene: TRBD1

CDR3aa: CASSPGQPDSHEQYF
j_gene: TRBJ2-7
v_gene: TRBV28
d_gene: NA

CDR3aa: CASSQVGTGVGVREQFF
j_gene: TRBJ2-1
v_gene: TRBV4-1
d_gene: TRBD1

CDR3aa: CASSYLSPYEQYF
j_gene: TRBJ2-7
v_gene: TRBV6-2/TRBV6-3
d_gene: NA

CDR3aa: CASSTRDSNQPQHF
j_gene: TRBJ1-5
v_gene: TRBV7-2
d_gene: NA

CDR3aa: CASSFLSPGPGSETQYF
j_gene: TRBJ2-5
v_gene: TRBV27
d_gene: NA

CDR3aa: CSVARQGADTQYF
j_gene: TRBJ2-3
v_gene: TRBV29-1
d_gene: TRBD1